What follows are 5 T cell receptor beta chains derived from one specimen sequenced in a study of regulatory T cells in long-lasting Graves disease. TCR beta libraries were built with iRepertoire HTBI primers and Arm-PCR of CDR3 regions. TCRdb passed the multiplex PCR reads through MiXCR, listing each CDR3 protein once. The sample includes roughly 430,000 distinct CDR3 sequences, less than 20% of them seen just once. Time point described: newly diagnosed GD, antithyroid drugs for less than 3 months. Extracted PBMC RNA gave rise to the TCR library. This sample also appeared in a second study, on T cells in Graves' hyperthyroidism and ophthalmopathy.

Sample: peripheral blood mononuclear cells (PBMCs), taken at new diagnosis, from a patient treated with antithyroid drugs. The receptors shown here come from a woman in her twenties or thirties with Graves disease.

A word on this clonotype: A much larger clone lies a single base off, so this may be a read error. The chain joins TRBV20-1 to TRBJ2-1; 11 positions match TRBD2. The germline gives CDR1 DFQATT, CDR2 SNEGSKA (reference sequence). The CDR3 consists of 14 residues. Written as DNA, the CDR3 is TGCAGTGCTGGGACTAGCGGTCCAAGGAATGAGCAGCTCTTC. Residues: CSAGTSGPRNEQLF.

The V and J genes are TRBV6-2 or TRBV6-3 and TRBJ2-4; 16 nucleotides align to TRBD2. The junction had 7 bases not matched to a gene; V was cut back by 5 bases and J by 9 bases. The CDR3 runs 16 residues. Germline lookup yields CDR1 MNHEY and CDR2 SVGEGT. The CDR3 loop is CASSGGLAGGPVIQYF. The DNA for the CDR3 is TGTGCCAGCAGTGGGGGACTAGCGGGAGGGCCGGTCATTCAGTACTTC.

This clonotype was counted ten times or more. The rearrangement joins TRBV7-8 to TRBJ2-2; 8 nucleotides align to TRBD2. There are 15 residues in the CDR3. Germline CDR1 is SGHVS and CDR2 is FQNEAQ. Losses at the gene ends were 0 bases for V and 6 bases for J; bases not matched to a gene: 3. The CDR3 is CASSLALAGSGELFF. The CDR3 DNA reads as TGTGCCAGCAGCTTAGCCTTAGCGGGATCCGGGGAGCTGTTTTTT.

This clonotype was picked up many times. The chain carries TRBV12-3 or TRBV12-4 and TRBJ2-7, with 9 positions matching TRBD1. Trimming took 6 bases from V and 3 from J; bases not matched to a gene: 6. The CDR3 is 14 amino acids. CDR3 amino acids: CASSQGQGNYEQYF. In DNA form, the CDR3 reads TGTGCCAGCAGCCAAGGACAGGGGAACTACGAGCAGTACTTC.

This clonotype was detected many times. The rearrangement links TRBV5-6 to TRBJ2-7, with D unresolved. In germline, CDR1 is SGHDT, CDR2 YYEEEE. This CDR3 is built from 14 residues. V shed 0 bases and J shed 2 bases, with 9 bases lying between them. The CDR3 spells CASSLGVSTYEQYF. The CDR3 DNA sequence: TGTGCCAGCAGCTTGGGTGTCAGCACCTACGAGCAGTACTTC.